Listed below are T cell receptor beta chains from one sample, sequenced in a study of blood T cells in healthy people across ages. Each CDR3 protein gets one entry after TCRdb re-called the 5' RACE reads with MiXCR. The table shows around 990,000 distinct CDR3 sequences, with around two fifths occurring only once. The sample comprised blood. Receptor source: a man between 18 and 29 years old in good health. Each CDR3 is given with its conserved first and last residue. The D gene is left open where the match is weak. For some rows the clone size is stated as once, few or many, or as a class when expanded; others skip it.

-	TRBV6-2/TRBV6-3	TRBD1	15	TRBJ1-4	CASSRRTGRNEKLFF	TGTGCCAGCAGTCGGAGGACAGGGCGGAATGAAAAACTGTTTTTT
few	TRBV7-2	-	16	TRBJ1-4	CASSLGTRGTNEKLFF	TGTGCCAGCAGCTTAGGTACCAGGGGCACTAATGAAAAACTGTTTTTT
-	TRBV9	TRBD1	16	TRBJ1-2	CASSVDPDRGGYGYTF	TGTGCCAGCAGCGTAGACCCAGACAGGGGCGGGTATGGCTACACCTTC
-	TRBV6-2/TRBV6-3	TRBD2	16	TRBJ2-3	CASSYSGDHPTDTQYF	TGTGCCAGCAGCTATAGCGGGGACCATCCCACAGATACGCAGTATTTT
few	TRBV9	-	17	TRBJ2-1	CASSVGVRIRGYNEQFF	TGTGCCAGCAGCGTAGGGGTTAGAATCCGGGGATACAATGAGCAGTTCTTC
-	TRBV4-1	-	15	TRBJ1-2	CASSLLGADAVGDTF	TGCGCCAGCAGCCTCCTCGGTGCGGATGCTGTTGGCGACACCTTC
many	TRBV10-3	-	12	TRBJ2-5	CAISAAGETQYF	TGTGCCATCAGTGCGGCGGGAGAGACCCAGTACTTC
-	TRBV4-1	-	15	TRBJ1-1	CASSQFEGGGTEAFF	TGCGCCAGCAGCCAGTTTGAAGGGGGGGGCACTGAAGCTTTCTTT
few	TRBV9	-	16	TRBJ2-1	CASSLSGYNSYNEQFF	TGTGCCAGCAGCCTTAGTGGGTATAACTCCTACAATGAGCAGTTCTTC
few	TRBV7-2	-	14	TRBJ2-7	CASSFGRASYEQYF	TGTGCCAGCAGCTTTGGCAGGGCATCCTACGAGCAGTACTTC
-	TRBV20-1	TRBD2	16	TRBJ2-3	CSARDRGREVVYTQYF	TGCAGTGCTAGAGATCGGGGGCGGGAGGTTGTTTATACGCAGTATTTT
many	TRBV13	-	14	TRBJ2-5	CASSLEEGLETQYF	TGTGCCAGCAGCTTAGAAGAGGGATTGGAGACCCAGTACTTC
-	TRBV20-1	-	15	TRBJ2-2	CSAREGSGYRGELFF	TGCAGTGCTAGAGAGGGGTCAGGGTATCGGGGGGAGCTGTTTTTT
-	TRBV2	-	13	TRBJ1-5	CASSGQHNQPQHF	TGTGCCAGCAGTGGACAGCATAATCAGCCCCAGCATTTT
-	TRBV4-1	-	14	TRBJ2-1	CASSQGGGEHEQFF	TGCGCCAGCAGCCAAGGAGGAGGGGAACATGAGCAGTTCTTC
few	TRBV4-1	TRBD1	16	TRBJ1-2	CASSTRTGFESPGYTF	TGCGCCAGCAGCACTCGGACAGGGTTTGAATCCCCTGGCTACACCTTC
-	TRBV20-1	-	15	TRBJ1-1	CSARDLGLSITEAFF	TGCAGTGCTAGAGATCTCGGTCTAAGCATCACTGAAGCTTTCTTT
-	TRBV21-1	-	16	TRBJ2-3	CASRNWDERGTDTQYF	TGTGCCAGCCGCAATTGGGACGAGCGGGGCACAGATACGCAGTATTTT
few	TRBV25-1	TRBD1	17	TRBJ1-1	CASSGTGGPPRNTEAFF	TGTGCCAGCAGTGGAACAGGGGGCCCCCCGAGGAACACTGAAGCTTTCTTT
-	TRBV20-1	-	11	TRBJ2-3	CSARGKISQYF	TGCAGTGCTAGAGGGAAGATTTCGCAGTATTTT
few	TRBV7-2	-	14	TRBJ2-7	CASSLTATYNEQYF	TGTGCCAGCAGCTTGACAGCCACTTACAATGAGCAGTACTTC
once	TRBV2	-	13	TRBJ2-5	CASSDQGSKGQYF	TGTGCCAGCAGTGATCAGGGGTCCAAAGGGCAGTACTTC
-	TRBV20-1	TRBD2	15	TRBJ2-3	CSARDRRGGADTQYF	TGCAGTGCTAGAGATCGGCGGGGGGGGGCAGATACGCAGTATTTT
once	TRBV20-1	-	12	TRBJ2-1	CSASPPPNEQFF	TGCAGTGCTAGTCCACCCCCCAATGAGCAGTTCTTC
once	TRBV20-1	-	13	TRBJ1-1	CSAQDSGWTEAFF	TGCAGTGCCCAAGACTCAGGGTGGACTGAAGCTTTCTTT